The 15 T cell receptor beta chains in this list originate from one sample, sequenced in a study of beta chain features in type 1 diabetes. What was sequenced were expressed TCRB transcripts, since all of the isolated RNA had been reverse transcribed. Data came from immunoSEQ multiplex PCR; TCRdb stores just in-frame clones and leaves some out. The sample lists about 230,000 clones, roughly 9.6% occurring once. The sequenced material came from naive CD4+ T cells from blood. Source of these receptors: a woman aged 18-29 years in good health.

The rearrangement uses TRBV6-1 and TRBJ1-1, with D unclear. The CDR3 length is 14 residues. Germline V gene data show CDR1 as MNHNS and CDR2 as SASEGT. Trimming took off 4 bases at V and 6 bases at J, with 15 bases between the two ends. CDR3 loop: CASSGYEAKAEAFF. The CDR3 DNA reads TGTGCCAGCAGTGGTTATGAAGCAAAAGCTGAAGCTTTCTTT.

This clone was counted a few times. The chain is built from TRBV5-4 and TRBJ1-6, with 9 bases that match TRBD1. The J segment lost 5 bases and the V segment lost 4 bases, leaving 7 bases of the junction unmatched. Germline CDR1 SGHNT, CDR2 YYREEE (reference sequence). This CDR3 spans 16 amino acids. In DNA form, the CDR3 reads TGTGCCAGCAGCCAAGCCGGGACAGGGAATAATTCACCCCTCCACTTT. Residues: CASSQAGTGNNSPLHF.

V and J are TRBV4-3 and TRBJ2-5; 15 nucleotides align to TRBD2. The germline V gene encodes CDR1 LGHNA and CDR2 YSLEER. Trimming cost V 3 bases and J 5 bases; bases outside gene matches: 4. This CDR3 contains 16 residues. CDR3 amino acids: CASSHSGTSGGETQYF. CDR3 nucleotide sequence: TGCGCCAGCAGCCATTCCGGGACTAGCGGGGGGGAGACCCAGTACTTC.

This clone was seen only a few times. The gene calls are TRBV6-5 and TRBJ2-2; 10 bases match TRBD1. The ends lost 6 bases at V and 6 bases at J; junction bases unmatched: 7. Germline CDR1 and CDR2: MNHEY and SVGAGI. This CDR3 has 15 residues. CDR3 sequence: CASRQRQGASGELFF. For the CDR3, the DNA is TGTGCCAGCAGACAAAGACAGGGGGCATCCGGGGAGCTGTTTTTT.

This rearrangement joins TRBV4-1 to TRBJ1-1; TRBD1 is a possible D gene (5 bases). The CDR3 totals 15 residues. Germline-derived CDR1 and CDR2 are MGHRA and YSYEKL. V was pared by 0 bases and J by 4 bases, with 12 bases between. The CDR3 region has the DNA TGCGCCAGCAGCCAAGACGGTCCGGGGGGCACTGAAGCTTTCTTT. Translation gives CASSQDGPGGTEAFF.

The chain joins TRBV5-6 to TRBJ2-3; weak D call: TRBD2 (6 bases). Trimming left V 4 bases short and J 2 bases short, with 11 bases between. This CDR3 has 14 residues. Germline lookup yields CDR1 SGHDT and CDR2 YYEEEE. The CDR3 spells CASSRGLPTDTQYF. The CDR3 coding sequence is TGTGCCAGCAGCAGGGGACTTCCCACAGATACGCAGTATTTT.

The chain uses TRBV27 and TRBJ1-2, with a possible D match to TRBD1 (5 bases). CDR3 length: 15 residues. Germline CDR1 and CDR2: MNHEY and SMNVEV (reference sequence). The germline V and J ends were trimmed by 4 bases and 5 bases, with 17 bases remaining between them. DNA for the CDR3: TGTGCCAGCAGTTCAACCCCTAAGGGGCAGTATGGCTACACCTTC. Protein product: CASSSTPKGQYGYTF.

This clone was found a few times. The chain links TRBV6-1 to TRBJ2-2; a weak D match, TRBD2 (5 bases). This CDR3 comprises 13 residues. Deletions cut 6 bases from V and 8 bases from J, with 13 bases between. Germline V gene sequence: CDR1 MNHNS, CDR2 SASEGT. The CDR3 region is CASSGLLRGELFF. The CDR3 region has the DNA TGTGCCAGCAGCGGACTCCTAAGGGGGGAGCTGTTTTTT.

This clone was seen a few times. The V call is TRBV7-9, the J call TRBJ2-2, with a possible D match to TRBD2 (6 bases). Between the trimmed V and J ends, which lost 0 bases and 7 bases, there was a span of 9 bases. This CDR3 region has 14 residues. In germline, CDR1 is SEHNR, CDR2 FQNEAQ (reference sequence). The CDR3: CASSLAGSGGELFF. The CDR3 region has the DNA TGTGCCAGCAGCTTAGCCGGGAGCGGCGGGGAGCTGTTTTTT. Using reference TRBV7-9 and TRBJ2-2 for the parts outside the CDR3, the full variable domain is DTGVSQNPRHKITKRGQNVTFRCDPISEHNRLYWYRQTLGQGPEFLTYFQNEAQLEKSRLLSDRFSAERPKGSFSTLEIQRTEQGDSAMYLCASSLAGSGGELFFGEGSRLTVL.

The CDR3 sequence: CASSEVGRAAYNEQFF. The CDR3 nucleotides are TGTGCCAGCAGTGAAGTGGGGAGGGCCGCCTACAATGAGCAGTTCTTC. The chain couples TRBV2 to TRBJ2-1; 7 bases match TRBD2. CDR1 is SNHLY and CDR2 is FYNNEI in the germline V gene. The CDR3 has 16 amino acids. Trimming at V came to 1 base and at J to 2 bases, leaving 5 bases not matched to a gene. Looking up the rest from reference TRBV2 and TRBJ2-1 gives the full variable domain: EPEVTQTPSHQVTQMGQEVILRCVPISNHLYFYWYRQILGQKVEFLVSFYNNEISEKSEIFDDQFSVERPDGSNFTLKIRSTKLEDSAMYFCASSEVGRAAYNEQFFGPGTRLTVL.

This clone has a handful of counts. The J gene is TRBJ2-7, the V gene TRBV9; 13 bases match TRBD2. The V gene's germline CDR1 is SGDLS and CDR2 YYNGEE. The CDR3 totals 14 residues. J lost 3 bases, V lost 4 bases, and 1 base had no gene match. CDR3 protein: CASSRTSGGYEQYF. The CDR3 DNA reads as TGTGCCAGCAGCCGGACTAGCGGGGGCTACGAGCAGTACTTC.

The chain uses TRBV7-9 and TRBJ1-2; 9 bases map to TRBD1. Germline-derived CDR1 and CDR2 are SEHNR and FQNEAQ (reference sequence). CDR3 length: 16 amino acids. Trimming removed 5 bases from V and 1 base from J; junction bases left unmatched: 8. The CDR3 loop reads CASSPWTGESNYGYTF. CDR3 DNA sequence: TGTGCCAGCAGCCCGTGGACAGGGGAGAGTAACTATGGCTACACCTTC.

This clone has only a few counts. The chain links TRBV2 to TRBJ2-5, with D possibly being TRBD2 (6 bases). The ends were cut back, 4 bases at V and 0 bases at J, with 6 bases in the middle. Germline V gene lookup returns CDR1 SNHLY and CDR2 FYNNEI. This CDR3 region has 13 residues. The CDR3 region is CASSGDYQETQYF. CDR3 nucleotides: TGTGCCAGCAGTGGGGACTACCAAGAGACCCAGTACTTC.

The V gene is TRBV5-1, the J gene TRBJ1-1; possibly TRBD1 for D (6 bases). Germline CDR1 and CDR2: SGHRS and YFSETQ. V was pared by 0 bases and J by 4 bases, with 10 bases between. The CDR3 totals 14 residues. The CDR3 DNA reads TGCGCCAGCAGCTTGGGTGGGGGCTTCACTGAAGCTTTCTTT. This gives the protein CASSLGGGFTEAFF.

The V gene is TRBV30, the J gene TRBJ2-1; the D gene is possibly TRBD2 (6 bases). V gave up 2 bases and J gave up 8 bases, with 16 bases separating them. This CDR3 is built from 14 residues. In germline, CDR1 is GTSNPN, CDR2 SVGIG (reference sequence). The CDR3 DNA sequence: TGTGCCTGGAGTTCCCCCGGGGGTCAGGATGAGCAGTTCTTC. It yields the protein CAWSSPGGQDEQFF.